The 21 T cell receptor beta chains below were found in one sample sequenced in a study of cytomegalovirus exposure and HLA in healthy donors. Some clones are missing from TCRdb's copy, which holds only in-frame ones; the method was immunoSEQ multiplex PCR. The sample lists roughly 100,000 clones, less than 90% occurring once. The source material was PBMCs. The receptors were sampled from a young woman in good health and CMV-seropositive.

V is TRBV4-1 and J is TRBJ1-5; 7 bases match TRBD1. The junction had 10 bases not matched to a gene; V was cut back by 4 bases and J by 7 bases. The CDR3 is 15 amino acids. Germline-derived CDR1 and CDR2 are MGHRA and YSYEKL. DNA for the CDR3: TGCGCCAGCAGCCTCCTAGGGGGCGAGGGCCAGCCCCAGCATTTT. Translation: CASSLLGGEGQPQHF.

The CDR3: CASSFGGSMFATEAFF. The CDR3 nucleotides are TGTGCCAGCAGTTTTGGGGGGTCAATGTTTGCCACTGAAGCTTTCTTT. The chain uses TRBV28 and TRBJ1-1; a weak D match, TRBD1 (5 bases). The CDR3 totals 16 residues. Germline assignment: CDR1 MDHEN and CDR2 SYDVKM. V gave up 3 bases and J gave up 4 bases, with 18 bases separating them. Variable domain in full (rest from reference TRBV28 and TRBJ1-1): DVKVTQSSRYLVKRTGEKVFLECVQDMDHENMFWYRQDPGLGLRLIYFSYDVKMKEKGDIPEGYSVSREKKERFSLILESASTNQTSMYLCASSFGGSMFATEAFFGQGTRLTVV.

This chain connects TRBV28 to TRBJ2-7; TRBD1 matches at 8 bases. The trim removed 10 bases at V and 4 bases at J, leaving 9 bases unmatched. This CDR3 region has 13 residues. Germline CDR1 and CDR2: MDHEN and SYDVKM. The CDR3 bases are TGTGCCACGATTGGGACAGGAGAGTACGAGCAGTACGTC. Encoded protein: CATIGTGEYEQYV.

The genes are TRBV2 and TRBJ2-2, with TRBD1 identical over 7 bases. Germline CDR1 and CDR2: SNHLY and FYNNEI. V lost 6 bases, J lost 3 bases, and 7 bases stayed unmatched. The CDR3 has 15 residues. The CDR3 region has the DNA TGTGCCAGCAGAGAGACAGGGCGCGACACCGGGGAGCTGTTTTTT. Its protein is CASRETGRDTGELFF.

This chain uses TRBV27 with TRBJ2-7; the D gene is possibly TRBD1 (5 bases). The germline V gene has CDR1 MNHEY and CDR2 SMNVEV (reference sequence). The CDR3 is made up of 13 amino acids. V lost 5 bases and J lost 7, with 15 bases in between. The CDR3 sequence is CASSLIQGSEQYV. The CDR3, as DNA: TGTGCCAGCAGTCTCATTCAGGGAAGTGAGCAGTACGTC.

The chain couples TRBV27 to TRBJ2-7; 9 bases map to TRBD2. Germline assignment: CDR1 MNHEY and CDR2 SMNVEV (reference sequence). The CDR3 length is 18 residues. V gave up 8 bases and J gave up 0 bases; unmatched junction bases: 17. CDR3 in amino acids: CASAQGPSGAPSSYEQYF. For the CDR3, the DNA is TGTGCCAGCGCCCAAGGGCCTAGCGGGGCCCCGAGCTCCTACGAGCAGTACTTC.

The CDR3 is CASSIAGPETQYF. The DNA of the CDR3 is TGTGCCAGTAGTATAGCAGGGCCGGAGACCCAGTACTTC. V gene TRBV19 combines with J gene TRBJ2-5, with D maybe TRBD1 (5 bases). This CDR3 has 13 residues. The ends were cut back, 1 base at V and 5 bases at J, with 8 bases in the middle. Germline CDR1 reads LNHDA; CDR2 reads SQIVND (reference sequence).

The V and J genes are TRBV7-9 and TRBJ2-5; D is possibly TRBD2 (5 bases). Germline CDR1 reads SEHNR; CDR2 reads FQNEAQ (reference sequence). This CDR3 has 13 residues. Deletions cut 1 base from V and 5 bases from J, with 8 bases between. DNA for the CDR3: TGTGCCAGCAGCTTAGATCGCGGGGAGACCCAGTACTTC. This gives the protein CASSLDRGETQYF.

The CDR3 coding sequence is TGTGCCAGCACCACACCCGGGGGAAATTATGGCTACACCTTC. Protein: CASTTPGGNYGYTF. The chain employs TRBV9 and TRBJ1-2; TRBD1 is a possible D gene (5 bases). V was shortened by 6 bases and J by 5 bases, with 17 bases between the two germline ends. In germline, CDR1 is SGDLS, CDR2 YYNGEE. The length of the CDR3 is 14 residues.

The rearrangement joins TRBV27 to TRBJ2-2; 7 nucleotides line up with TRBD1. Looked up from germline, CDR1 is MNHEY and CDR2 is SMNVEV (reference sequence). CDR3 length: 15 residues. The V segment lost 4 bases and the J segment 1 base; nucleotides outside the gene matches: 3. The CDR3 bases are TGTGCCAGCAGTTCGACAGGGTGGAACACCGGGGAGCTGTTTTTT. Its protein is CASSSTGWNTGELFF.

This clone was seen once. The chain recombines TRBV27 with TRBJ2-1, with 14 bases identical to TRBD2. This CDR3 is 18 amino acids long. Germline lookup yields CDR1 MNHEY and CDR2 SMNVEV (reference sequence). V lost 4 bases to trimming and J lost 5 bases; unmatched junction nucleotides: 10. Here the CDR3 DNA reads TGTGCCAGCAGTTCCCTGACTAGCGGGGGGGTTTTTAACAATGAGCAGTTCTTC. It is translated as CASSSLTSGGVFNNEQFF.

This rearrangement joins TRBV2 to TRBJ2-1; TRBD2 agrees at 8 bases. V gave up 5 bases and J gave up 4 bases; unmatched junction bases: 7. The CDR3 has 15 residues. Germline values: CDR1 SNHLY, CDR2 FYNNEI. CDR3 amino acids: CASSSGLGGYNEQFF. In DNA, the CDR3 is TGTGCCAGCAGTTCGGGACTAGGGGGATACAATGAGCAGTTCTTC.

This chain joins TRBV10-1 and TRBJ2-4; D is ambiguous. Trimming left V 4 bases short and J 7 bases short, with 11 bases between. CDR1 and CDR2 (germline): WNHNN, SYGVQD (reference sequence). The CDR3 loop spans 13 amino acids. DNA for the CDR3: TGCGCCAGCAGTGGGGCTGGGTCGAACATTCAGTACTTC. It translates to CASSGAGSNIQYF.

This rearrangement joins TRBV15 to TRBJ1-1; D unclear. This CDR3 has 13 residues. V gave up 4 bases and J gave up 1 base, with 7 bases separating them. Germline V gives CDR1 LNHNV, CDR2 YYDKDF (reference sequence). CDR3 region: CATSTGGNTEAFF. The CDR3 nucleotides read TGTGCCACCAGCACCGGAGGGAACACTGAAGCTTTCTTT.

The chain recombines TRBV5-6 with TRBJ2-7, with 10 bases lining up with TRBD1. V shed 4 bases, J shed 2 bases, and the junction held 6 bases outside the gene matches. Germline V gene sequence: CDR1 SGHDT, CDR2 YYEEEE. This CDR3 is built from 15 residues. CDR3 nucleotide sequence: TGTGCCAGCAGCCCGACAGGGGGCTTCACCTACGAGCAGTACTTC. This gives the protein CASSPTGGFTYEQYF.

This chain joins TRBV6-1 and TRBJ1-6; D is ambiguous. Germline assignment: CDR1 MNHNS and CDR2 SASEGT. Deletions cut 11 bases from V and 9 bases from J, with 23 bases between. This CDR3 is built from 15 residues. CDR3 in DNA: TGTGCCGTACTACTACGGGGAGGGAAAGGTTCACCCCTCCACTTT. It is translated as CAVLLRGGKGSPLHF.

The V and J genes are TRBV27 and TRBJ2-3; TRBD2 matches 13 bases. Trimming removed 4 bases from V and 4 bases from J; junction bases left unmatched: 5. The CDR3 contains 16 residues. Germline V CDR1 and CDR2: MNHEY, SMNVEV (reference sequence). The CDR3 loop reads CASSSGLAGASDTQYF. The CDR3, as DNA: TGTGCCAGCAGTTCCGGACTAGCGGGGGCTTCAGATACGCAGTATTTT.

The V gene is TRBV5-4, the J gene TRBJ2-5; D possibly corresponds to TRBD1 (5 bases). This CDR3 is built from 14 residues. V lost 1 base and J 5 bases, leaving 12 bases between the germline ends. The germline V gene encodes CDR1 SGHNT and CDR2 YYREEE (reference sequence). In DNA form, the CDR3 reads TGTGCCAGCAGCTTGTACAGGTGTTGTGAGACCCAGTACTTC. It is translated as CASSLYRCCETQYF. Variable domain in full (rest from reference TRBV5-4 and TRBJ2-5): ETGVTQSPTHLIKTRGQQVTLRCSSQSGHNTVSWYQQALGQGPQFIFQYYREEENGRGNFPPRFSGLQFPNYSSELNVNALELDDSALYLCASSLYRCCETQYFGPGTRLLVL.

The J gene is TRBJ1-1, the V gene TRBV10-2; D may be TRBD1 (6 bases). V was shortened by 1 base and J by 1 base, with 10 bases between the two germline ends. The CDR3 runs to 15 residues. The germline V gene encodes CDR1 WSHSY and CDR2 SAAADI. The CDR3 DNA reads as TGCGCCAGCAGTGAGTGGGGCAGGGGGAACACTGAAGCTTTCTTT. Translation gives CASSEWGRGNTEAFF.

CDR3 amino acids: CASSTGTVNTGELFF. The CDR3 DNA reads TGTGCCAGCAGCACCGGGACTGTGAACACCGGGGAGCTGTTTTTT. V is TRBV9 and J is TRBJ2-2; a possible D gene is TRBD2 (6 bases). The CDR3 extends over 15 amino acids. Trimming stripped 4 bases from V and 1 base from J, with 11 bases between. Germline CDR1 and CDR2: SGDLS and YYNGEE.

The gene calls are TRBV2 and TRBJ1-5; D is uncertain. V was shortened by 3 bases and J by 5 bases, with 8 bases between the two germline ends. Germline V CDR1 and CDR2: SNHLY, FYNNEI. The CDR3 loop spans 13 amino acids. CDR3 residues: CASSDKRDQPQHF. Written as DNA, the CDR3 is TGTGCCAGCAGTGATAAAAGAGATCAGCCCCAGCATTTT.